This TCR beta chain was identified during a study of vaccination effects on CD4 cells after COVID-19. Before sequencing, viral peptide pools were used by the ViraFEST assay to expand antigen-specific CD4+ T cells. The culture ran for approximately 9 days before CD4+ T cells were isolated. Subjects were given two BNT162b2 or mRNA-1273 vaccine doses. As concerns this clone: Its matching antigen is unknown.

Between the trimmed V and J ends, which lost 3 bases and 0 bases, there was a span of 5 bases. The germline V gene has CDR1 LGHNA and CDR2 YSLEER. CDR3 length: 13 amino acids. The repertoire was sequenced with immunoSEQ multiplex PCR; TCRdb's copy has only in-frame clones and lacks some. The data show almost 70,000 clones, 74% seen once. The chain joins TRBV4-3 to TRBJ2-5; D remains ambiguous. This receptor was obtained from a human donor who received a COVID-19 vaccine. Sequenced material: CD4+ T cells from PBMCs cultured with HCoV-229E spike peptides, taken after COVID-19 vaccination. The chain's CDR3 is CASSQANQETQYF. The DNA of the CDR3 is TGCGCCAGCAGCCAGGCTAACCAAGAGACCCAGTACTTC.